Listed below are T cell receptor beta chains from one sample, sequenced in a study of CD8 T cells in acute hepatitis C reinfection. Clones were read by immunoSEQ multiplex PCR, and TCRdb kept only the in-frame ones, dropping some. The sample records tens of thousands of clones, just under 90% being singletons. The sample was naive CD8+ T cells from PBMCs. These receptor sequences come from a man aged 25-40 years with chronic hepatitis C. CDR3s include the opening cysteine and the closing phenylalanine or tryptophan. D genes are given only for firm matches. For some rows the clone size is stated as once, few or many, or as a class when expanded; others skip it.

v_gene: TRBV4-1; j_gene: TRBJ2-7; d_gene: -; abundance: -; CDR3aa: CASSQLPAMSSYEQYF; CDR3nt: TGCGCCAGCAGCCAGCTGCCAGCGATGAGCTCCTACGAGCAGTACTTC
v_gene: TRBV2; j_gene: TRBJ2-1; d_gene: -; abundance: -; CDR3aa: CASSEYGTSYNEQFF; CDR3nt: TGTGCCAGCAGTGAGTACGGGACTTCTTACAATGAGCAGTTCTTC
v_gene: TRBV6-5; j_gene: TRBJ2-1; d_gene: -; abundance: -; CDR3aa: CASSKGDISYNEQFF; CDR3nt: TGTGCCAGCAGTAAGGGGGATATCTCCTACAATGAGCAGTTCTTC
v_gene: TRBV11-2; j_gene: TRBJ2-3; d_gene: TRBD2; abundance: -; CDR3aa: CASSLNRESGSGDTQYF; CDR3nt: TGTGCCAGCAGCTTAAATCGTGAAAGCGGGAGTGGTGATACGCAGTATTTT
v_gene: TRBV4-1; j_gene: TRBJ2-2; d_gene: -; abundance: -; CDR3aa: CASSSRNTGELFF; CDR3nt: TGCGCCAGCAGCTCCCGAAACACCGGGGAGCTGTTTTTT
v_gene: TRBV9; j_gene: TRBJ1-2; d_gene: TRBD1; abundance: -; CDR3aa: CASSADRGLYGYTF; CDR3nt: TGTGCCAGCAGCGCCGACAGGGGGCTTTATGGCTACACCTTC
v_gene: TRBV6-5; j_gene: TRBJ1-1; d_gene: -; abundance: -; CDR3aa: CASSYGRVTEAFF; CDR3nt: TGTGCCAGCAGTTACGGGCGGGTCACTGAAGCTTTCTTT
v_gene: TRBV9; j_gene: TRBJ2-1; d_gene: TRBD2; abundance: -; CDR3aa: CASSLLAGANEQFF; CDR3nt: TGTGCCAGCAGCTTACTAGCGGGGGCCAATGAGCAGTTCTTC
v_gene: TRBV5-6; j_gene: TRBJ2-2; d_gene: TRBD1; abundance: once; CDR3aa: CASSSPPGQGRRGELFF; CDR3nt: TGTGCCAGCAGCTCACCCCCGGGACAGGGGAGGAGGGGGGAGCTGTTTTTT
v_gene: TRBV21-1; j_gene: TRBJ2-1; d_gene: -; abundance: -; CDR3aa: CASSKGHYPDREFQYNEQFF; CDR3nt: TGTGCCAGCAGCAAAGGCCACTATCCGGACAGGGAATTTCAGTACAATGAGCAGTTCTTC
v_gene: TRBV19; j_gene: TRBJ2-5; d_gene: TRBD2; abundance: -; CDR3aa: CASSSGGSIQETQYF; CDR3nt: TGTGCCAGCTCTAGCGGGGGGTCTATCCAAGAGACCCAGTACTTC
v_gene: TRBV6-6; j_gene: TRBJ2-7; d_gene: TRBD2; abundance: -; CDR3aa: CAIHSTSGGYEQYF; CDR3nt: TGTGCCATCCACTCGACTAGCGGGGGGTACGAGCAGTACTTC
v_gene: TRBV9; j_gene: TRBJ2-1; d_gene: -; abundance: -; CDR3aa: CASSVDVQTDEQFF; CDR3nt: TGTGCCAGCAGCGTAGATGTCCAGACGGATGAGCAGTTCTTC
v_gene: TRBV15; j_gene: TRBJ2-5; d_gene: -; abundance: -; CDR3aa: CATSRDTTDQETQYF; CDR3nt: TGTGCCACCAGCAGAGATACCACAGACCAAGAGACCCAGTACTTC
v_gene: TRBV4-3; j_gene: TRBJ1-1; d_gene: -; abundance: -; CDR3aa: CASSQGSQNTEAFF; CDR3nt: TGCGCCAGCAGCCAGGGCAGTCAGAACACTGAAGCTTTCTTT
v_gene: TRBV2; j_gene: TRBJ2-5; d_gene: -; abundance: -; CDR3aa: CASRAYLGEGEETQYF; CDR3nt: TGTGCCAGCAGGGCTTATCTAGGGGAGGGGGAAGAGACCCAGTACTTC
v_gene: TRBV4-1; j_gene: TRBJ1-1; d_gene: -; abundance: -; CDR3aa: CASSLGTEAFF; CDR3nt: TGCGCCAGCAGCCTTGGGACAGAAGCTTTCTTT
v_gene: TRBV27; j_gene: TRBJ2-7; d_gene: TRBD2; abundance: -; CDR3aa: CASSYSSGTFGEQYF; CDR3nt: TGTGCCAGCAGTTATTCTAGCGGGACTTTCGGGGAGCAGTACTTC
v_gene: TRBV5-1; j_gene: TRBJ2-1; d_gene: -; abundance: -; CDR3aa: CASSAPPSSYNEQFF; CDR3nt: TGCGCCAGCAGCGCCCCCCCGAGCTCCTACAATGAGCAGTTCTTC
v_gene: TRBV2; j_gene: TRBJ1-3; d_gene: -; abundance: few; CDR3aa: CASSEVGDSGNTIYF; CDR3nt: TGTGCCAGCAGTGAAGTCGGTGACTCTGGAAACACCATATATTTT
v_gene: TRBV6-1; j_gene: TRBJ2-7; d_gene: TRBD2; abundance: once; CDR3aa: CASSELAGFSYEQYF; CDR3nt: TGTGCCAGCAGTGAACTAGCGGGGTTTTCCTACGAGCAGTACTTC
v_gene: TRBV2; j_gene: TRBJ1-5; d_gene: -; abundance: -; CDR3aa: CASSKDSYSNQPQHF; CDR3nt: TGTGCCAGCAGCAAGGACAGCTATAGCAATCAGCCCCAGCATTTT
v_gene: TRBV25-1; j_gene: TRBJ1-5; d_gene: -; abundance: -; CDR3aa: CASSDRGSNQPQHF; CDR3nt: TGTGCCAGCAGTGACAGGGGTAGCAATCAGCCCCAGCATTTT
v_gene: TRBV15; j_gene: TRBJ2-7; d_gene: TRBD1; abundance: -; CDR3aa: CATSRADRYEQYF; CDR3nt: TGTGCCACCAGCAGAGCGGACAGGTACGAGCAGTACTTC
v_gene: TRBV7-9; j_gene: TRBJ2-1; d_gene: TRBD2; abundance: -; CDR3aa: CASSLPRVASGIGNEQFF; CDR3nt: TGTGCCAGCAGCTTACCGCGCGTAGCTAGCGGGATCGGGAATGAGCAGTTCTTC
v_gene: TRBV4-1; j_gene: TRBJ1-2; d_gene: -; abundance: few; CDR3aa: CASSQEVVGYSDGYTF; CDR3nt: TGCGCCAGCAGCCAAGAAGTCGTCGGTTATAGCGATGGCTACACCTTC
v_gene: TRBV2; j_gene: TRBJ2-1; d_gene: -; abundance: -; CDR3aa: CASMDWDTGVDEQFF; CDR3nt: TGTGCCAGCATGGATTGGGACACCGGGGTTGATGAGCAGTTCTTC
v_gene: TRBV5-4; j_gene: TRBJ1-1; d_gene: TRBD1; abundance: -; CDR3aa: CASSLGQGRTEAFF; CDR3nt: TGTGCCAGCAGCTTGGGACAGGGCCGAACTGAAGCTTTCTTT
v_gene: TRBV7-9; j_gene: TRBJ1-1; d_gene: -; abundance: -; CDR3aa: CASSLAYTEAFF; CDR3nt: TGTGCCAGCAGCTTAGCGTACACTGAAGCTTTCTTT
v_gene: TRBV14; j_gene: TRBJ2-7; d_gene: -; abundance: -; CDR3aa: CASSQNLAGEQYF; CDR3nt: TGTGCCAGCAGCCAAAATCTTGCAGGGGAGCAGTACTTC
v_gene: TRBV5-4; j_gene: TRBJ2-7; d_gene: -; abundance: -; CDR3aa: CASSNPTKRYEQYF; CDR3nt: TGTGCCAGCAGCAACCCTACAAAACGCTACGAGCAGTACTTC
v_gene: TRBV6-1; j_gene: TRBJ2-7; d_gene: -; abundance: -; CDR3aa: CAVQGLIYEQYF; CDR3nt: TGTGCCGTACAGGGTTTGATATACGAGCAGTACTTC
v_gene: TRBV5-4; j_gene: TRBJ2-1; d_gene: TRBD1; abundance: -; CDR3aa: CASSETDRVDEQFF; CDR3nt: TGTGCCAGCAGCGAGACTGACAGGGTCGACGAGCAGTTCTTC
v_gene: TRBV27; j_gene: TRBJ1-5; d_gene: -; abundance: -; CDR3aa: CASSLSFWTSDDQPQHF; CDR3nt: TGTGCCAGCAGTTTATCATTTTGGACTTCGGACGATCAGCCCCAGCATTTT
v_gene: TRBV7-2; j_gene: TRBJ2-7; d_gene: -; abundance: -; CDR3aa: CASSLGAHYEQYF; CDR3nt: TGTGCCAGCAGCTTAGGAGCACACTACGAGCAGTACTTC
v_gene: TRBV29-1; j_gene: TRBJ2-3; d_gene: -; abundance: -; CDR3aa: CSVEENHLGDTQYF; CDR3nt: TGCAGCGTTGAAGAGAATCATCTAGGAGATACGCAGTATTTT
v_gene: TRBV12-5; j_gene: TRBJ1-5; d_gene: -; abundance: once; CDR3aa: CASGWAGNWPQHF; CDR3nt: TGTGCTAGTGGTTGGGCAGGGAATTGGCCCCAGCATTTT
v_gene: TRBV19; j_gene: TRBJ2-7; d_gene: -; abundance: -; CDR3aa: CASSISGGNYEQYF; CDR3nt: TGTGCCAGTAGTATAAGCGGAGGGAACTACGAGCAGTACTTC
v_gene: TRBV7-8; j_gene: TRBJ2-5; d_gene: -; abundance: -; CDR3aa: CASSLVIGTAFQETQYF; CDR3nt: TGTGCCAGCAGCTTAGTGATCGGCACTGCCTTCCAAGAGACCCAGTACTTC
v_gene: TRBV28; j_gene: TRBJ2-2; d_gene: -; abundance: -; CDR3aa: CASSLFAASLGELFF; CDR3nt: TGTGCCAGCAGTTTATTTGCAGCTTCCCTCGGGGAGCTGTTTTTT
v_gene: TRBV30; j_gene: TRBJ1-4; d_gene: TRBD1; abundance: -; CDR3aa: CAWRGTALNEKLFF; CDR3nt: TGTGCCTGGAGGGGGACAGCGCTAAATGAAAAACTGTTTTTT
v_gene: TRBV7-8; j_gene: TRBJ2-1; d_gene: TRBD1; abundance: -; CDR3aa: CASSLAGTGVNEQFF; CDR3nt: TGTGCCAGCAGCTTGGCCGGGACAGGGGTCAATGAGCAGTTCTTC
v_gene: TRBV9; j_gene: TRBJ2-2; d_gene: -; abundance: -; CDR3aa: CASSAKQGPGELFF; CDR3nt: TGTGCCAGCAGCGCGAAACAGGGCCCCGGGGAGCTGTTTTTT
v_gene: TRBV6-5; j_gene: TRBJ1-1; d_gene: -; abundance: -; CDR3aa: CASFAGNTEAFF; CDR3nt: TGTGCCAGTTTTGCAGGGAACACTGAAGCTTTCTTT
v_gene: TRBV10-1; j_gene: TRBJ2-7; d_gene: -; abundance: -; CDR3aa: CASSAGTPYEQYF; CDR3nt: TGCGCCAGCAGCGCCGGGACACCTTACGAGCAGTACTTC
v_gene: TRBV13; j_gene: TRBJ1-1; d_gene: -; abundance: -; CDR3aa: CASSLMAIDTEAFF; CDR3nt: TGTGCCAGCAGCTTAATGGCTATCGACACTGAAGCTTTCTTT
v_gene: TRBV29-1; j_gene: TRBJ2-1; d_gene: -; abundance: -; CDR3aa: CSLQAAGTANEQFF; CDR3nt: TGCAGCCTACAGGCGGCAGGGACGGCGAATGAGCAGTTCTTC
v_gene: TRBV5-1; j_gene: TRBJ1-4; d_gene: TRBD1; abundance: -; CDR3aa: CASSLARDRGANEKLFF; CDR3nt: TGCGCCAGCAGCTTGGCCAGGGACAGGGGGGCTAATGAAAAACTGTTTTTT
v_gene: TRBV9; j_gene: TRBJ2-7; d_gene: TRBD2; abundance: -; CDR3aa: CASSPKGDYYEQYF; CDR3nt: TGTGCCAGCAGCCCGAAAGGGGACTACTACGAGCAGTACTTC
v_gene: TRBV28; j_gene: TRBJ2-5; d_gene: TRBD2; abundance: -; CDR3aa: CASSILLAGSETQYF; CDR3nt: TGTGCCAGCAGTATCCTACTAGCGGGAAGTGAGACCCAGTACTTC
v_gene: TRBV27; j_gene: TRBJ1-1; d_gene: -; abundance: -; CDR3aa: CASRTGGGEAFF; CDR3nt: TGTGCCAGCAGGACAGGCGGGGGTGAAGCTTTCTTT
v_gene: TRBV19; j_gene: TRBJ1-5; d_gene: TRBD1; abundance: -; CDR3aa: CATREGAGQPQHF; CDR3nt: TGTGCCACTAGGGAGGGGGCCGGTCAGCCCCAGCATTTT
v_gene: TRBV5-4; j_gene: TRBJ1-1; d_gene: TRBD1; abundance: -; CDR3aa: CASSPSQGAWNTEAFF; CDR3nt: TGTGCCAGCAGCCCTAGCCAGGGGGCTTGGAACACTGAAGCTTTCTTT
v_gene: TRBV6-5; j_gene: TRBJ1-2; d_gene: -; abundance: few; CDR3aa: CASSPDRPGGYGYTF; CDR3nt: TGTGCCAGCAGTCCCGACCGACCGGGGGGGTATGGCTACACCTTC
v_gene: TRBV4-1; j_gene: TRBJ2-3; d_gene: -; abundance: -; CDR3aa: CASSQVAGEADTQYF; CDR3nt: TGCGCCAGCAGCCAAGTGGCAGGGGAGGCAGATACGCAGTATTTT
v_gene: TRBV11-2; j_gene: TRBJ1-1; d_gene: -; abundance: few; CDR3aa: CASSGTDGTEAFF; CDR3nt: TGTGCCAGCAGCGGGACGGACGGGACTGAAGCTTTCTTT
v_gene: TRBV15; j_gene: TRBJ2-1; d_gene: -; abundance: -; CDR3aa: CATSTDWVTLNEQFF; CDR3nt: TGTGCCACCAGCACGGACTGGGTTACTCTCAATGAGCAGTTCTTC